This T cell receptor beta chain was found in a study of CD8+ T cells in alopecia areata (dated by TCRdb to the late 2010s). For context, the study as a whole: Treated patients were enrolled in an open-label pilot trial of oral tofacitinib, 5 to 10 mg twice daily, for moderate-to-severe alopecia areata. Tofacitinib was given for 6 to 18 months, followed by 6 months of follow-up off drug to assess delayed response and recurrence. Disease severity in treated patients was measured with the SALT score, which quantifies the percentage of affected scalp surface area. To study T cell clonal expansion in alopecia areata, the researchers applied high-throughput TCRbeta sequencing to both the C3H/HeJ mouse model and human patients. On the human side, TCRbeta sequencing was run on scalp tissue and on sorted CD4+ and CD8+ peripheral blood T cells from healthy controls and from alopecia areata patients with either patchy or totalis/universalis disease. Biopsies were taken from tofacitinib-treated patients at baseline and at 4 and 24 weeks of treatment, and a later scalp biopsy was taken in several of the tofacitinib-treated patients. Clonality in the scalp was compared among normal scalp (n=4), patchy alopecia areata scalp (n=8), and alopecia totalis/universalis scalp (n=8). RNA was extracted with the PAXgene miRNA kit for fixed scalp, the miRNeasy kit for PBMCs, and the RNeasy kit for mouse skin. TCRbeta CDR3 regions were amplified by immunoSEQ multiplex PCR using 35 Vbeta forward and 13 Jbeta reverse primers. The paper as a whole reports these results and caveats: Scalp clonality and the number of expanded CD8+ clones among the top 100 scalp clones were significantly decreased by tofacitinib. Compared with normal scalp, lesional scalp had higher clonality and more expanded CD8+ clones, particularly in alopecia totalis/universalis, a pattern that suggests antigenic drive. TCR sequences shared between patients were less clear than in mice, possibly partly because of HLA diversity in the patient population. During tofacitinib treatment, many expanded lesional clones stuck around in both scalp and blood, and this persistence may partly explain why relapse happens after treatment is stopped. Because the treated cohort was small and had only one nonresponder, larger studies are needed to examine links between baseline CD8+ expansion and response. Unlike mouse skin, where gammadelta T cells dominate, normal human skin contains resident alphabeta T cells that get sequenced too, which complicates analysis of the scalp TCR repertoire.

This specimen's treatment or condition label, interpreted: oral pan-JAK inhibitor, 5-10 mg twice daily. Lesional scalp punch biopsies and peripheral blood were collected from alopecia areata patients. PBMCs were isolated by density centrifugation and stained for CD3, CD4 and CD8, and CD4+ and CD8+ T cells were sorted on a FACSAria. Library preparation used the immunoSEQ multiplex PCR assay. To provide template for TCR sequencing, every sample had RNA extracted and reverse transcribed into cDNA. First-strand cDNA was synthesized with SuperScript III using a 2:1 mix of oligo-dT and random hexamers. A synthetic immune receptor repertoire was used to assess amplification bias, and residual bias was removed computationally. As for the original processing: Raw reads were preprocessed for error removal, and CDR3 was defined according to IMGT conventions as running from the conserved cysteine to phenylalanine. To get clonality, Shannon entropy was normalized by log2 of the number of productive unique TCRs and the result was subtracted from 1. Whether scalp clones were CD4 or CD8 was inferred by matching scalp TCRbeta sequences against CD4 and CD8 repertoires sorted from blood. TCRdb provides this immuneACCESS table in a form limited to in-frame rearrangements. Some clones are lacking; in checked studies, under half of them reflect an unresolved V gene, and why the rest are absent is not known. The V and J calls and clone size are taken from that table; D and trimming were inferred from the DNA. The sample profile shows some 190,000 clones; about 51% of them were found once. Roughly a tenth of the sample rests with the top ten.

The V end gives up 4 bases and the J end 4 bases, leaving 13 bases in the junction not matched to a gene. CDR1 and CDR2, looked up from the germline V gene, are SGHRS and YFSETQ. Measured from the cysteine to the phenylalanine, the CDR3 is 16 residues long. Of all the DNA, just the CDR3 is kept, 48 bases in frame from base 1. A note on this clone: Its antigen is still unknown. Base quality data are lacking; no much larger clone is found one base away.

The sequence joins TRBV5-1 to TRBJ2-5, and 7 junction bases match TRBD2. The receptor was isolated from a human donor with alopecia areata. The sequenced sample was CD8+ T cells sorted from blood, obtained around week 53, from a patient treated with tofacitinib. The DNA sequence follows: TGCGCCAGCAGCCCGGGGGAGCGGGGAATAGGAGAGACCCAGTACTTC. Translated, this is CASSPGERGIGETQYF.